The rows below give T cell receptor beta chains drawn from one sample of a study of T cells in Graves' hyperthyroidism and ophthalmopathy. TCRdb re-called the multiplex PCR reads with MiXCR, one entry per CDR3 protein. Seen here are over 450,000 distinct CDR3 sequences, approximately 15% observed once, and the top ten hold less than 20%. Sequenced sample: blood. All receptors come from a woman aged 18-29 years with Graves' hyperthyroidism. CDR3s include the opening cysteine and the closing phenylalanine or tryptophan. A D gene is named only where the DNA matches it firmly. Rows give clone size only sometimes, using once, few, many, or a class for an expanded clone.

TRBJ2-4,TRBV6-5,-,-,CASSYSATSKNIQYF,TGTGCCAGCAGTTACTCGGCGACTTCCAAAAACATTCAGTACTTC
TRBJ1-1,TRBV11-2,many,-,CASSPYALEAFF,TGTGCCAGCAGCCCGTACGCGCTTGAAGCTTTCTTT
TRBJ2-3,TRBV6-5,many,-,CASSYSRDGSTDTQYF,TGTGCCAGCAGTTACTCGCGGGATGGAAGCACAGATACGCAGTATTTT
TRBJ2-4,TRBV6-2/TRBV6-3,many,-,CASMKDLIAKNIQYF,TGTGCCAGCATGAAAGACCTTATAGCCAAAAACATTCAGTACTTC
TRBJ2-3,TRBV5-5,many,TRBD1,CASSLQGDVADTQYF,TGTGCCAGCAGCTTACAGGGGGATGTTGCAGATACGCAGTATTTT
TRBJ1-2,TRBV30,many,TRBD1,CAWRVTGTGSYGYTF,TGTGCCTGGAGAGTAACCGGGACAGGTTCCTATGGCTACACCTTC
TRBJ1-2,TRBV6-1,-,TRBD1,CASKGGRGHYGYTF,TGTGCCAGCAAAGGGGGCAGGGGGCACTATGGCTACACCTTC
TRBJ2-5,TRBV11-3,many,TRBD2,CASSPRSGSGTYQETQYF,TGTGCCAGCAGCCCTAGAAGTGGTAGCGGGACGTACCAAGAGACCCAGTACTTC
TRBJ2-4,TRBV4-1,many,-,CASSPPSERAKNIQYF,TGCGCCAGCAGCCCCCCAAGCGAAAGGGCCAAAAACATTCAGTACTTC
TRBJ1-1,TRBV30,many,-,CAWQGLSTEAFF,TGTGCCTGGCAGGGGTTAAGCACTGAAGCTTTCTTT
TRBJ2-5,TRBV9,-,-,CASSTGLSETQYF,TGTGCCAGCAGCACGGGCCTCTCCGAGACCCAGTACTTC
TRBJ1-2,TRBV30,many,TRBD1,CAWSLRGLNYGYTF,TGTGCCTGGAGCCTCAGGGGGCTTAACTATGGCTACACCTTC
TRBJ1-5,TRBV3-1,few,-,CASSQGGFNQPQHF,TGTGCCAGCAGCCAAGGGGGCTTCAATCAGCCCCAGCATTTT
TRBJ2-1,TRBV3-1,many,TRBD1,CASSQGARDRGADEQFF,TGTGCCAGCAGCCAAGGAGCACGGGACAGGGGTGCGGATGAGCAGTTCTTC
TRBJ2-2,TRBV20-1,few,TRBD1,CSATQPGGADTGELFF,TGCAGTGCTACCCAACCAGGGGGCGCCGACACCGGGGAGCTGTTTTTT
TRBJ2-3,TRBV24-1,many,TRBD1,CATSETTTGAGTDTQYF,TGTGCCACCAGTGAAACGACGACAGGGGCTGGCACAGATACGCAGTATTTT
TRBJ2-1,TRBV30,many,TRBD2,CAWTTTPGLQFF,TGTGCCTGGACCACCACACCGGGACTACAGTTCTTC
TRBJ2-5,TRBV18,many,-,CASSTRFGKETQYF,TGTGCCAGCTCGACCAGGTTCGGTAAAGAGACCCAGTACTTC
TRBJ2-1,TRBV2,many,TRBD1,CASTPQGYNEQFF,TGTGCCAGCACCCCACAGGGGTACAATGAGCAGTTCTTC
TRBJ2-5,TRBV19,-,TRBD1,CASSMGQQETQYF,TGTGCCAGTAGTATGGGACAGCAAGAGACCCAGTACTTC
TRBJ1-1,TRBV4-1,few,-,CASSHAQGEEANTEAFF,TGCGCCAGCAGCCACGCCCAGGGTGAGGAGGCGAACACTGAAGCTTTCTTT
TRBJ2-1,TRBV12-3/TRBV12-4,many,-,CASSPRAGSSYNEQFF,TGTGCCAGCAGCCCCCGAGCCGGGAGCTCCTACAATGAGCAGTTCTTC
TRBJ2-5,TRBV29-1,many,-,CSVDGLVPHQETQYF,TGCAGCGTTGATGGGCTAGTGCCCCACCAAGAGACCCAGTACTTC
TRBJ1-2,TRBV11-3,many,-,CASSLMGTPNGYTF,TGTGCCAGCAGCTTAATGGGGACGCCAAATGGCTACACCTTC
TRBJ2-6,TRBV10-3,many,-,CASQAGISGANVLTF,TGTGCCTCCCAGGCGGGGATCTCTGGGGCCAACGTCCTGACTTTC
TRBJ1-6,TRBV3-1,many,TRBD1,CASSQGTGRYSPLHF,TGTGCCAGCAGCCAAGGGACAGGGAGATATTCACCCCTCCACTTT
TRBJ2-3,TRBV27,many,-,CASSYGYEDTQYF,TGTGCCAGCAGTTACGGTTATGAAGATACGCAGTATTTT
TRBJ2-5,TRBV6-1,many,TRBD1,CASSEAAGGRETQYF,TGTGCCAGCAGTGAAGCGGCAGGGGGCCGGGAGACCCAGTACTTC
TRBJ2-1,TRBV6-1,many,TRBD2,CASSVRLAASSYNEQFF,TGTGCCAGCAGTGTTAGACTAGCGGCAAGCTCCTACAATGAGCAGTTCTTC
TRBJ2-2,TRBV12-3/TRBV12-4,many,-,CASTLRGTVTGELFF,TGTGCCAGCACCTTGAGGGGGACCGTCACCGGGGAGCTGTTTTTT
TRBJ1-3,TRBV3-1,-,-,CASSQSPVLGITIYF,TGTGCCAGCAGCCAAAGCCCCGTCCTGGGGATCACCATATATTTT
TRBJ1-1,TRBV3-1,many,TRBD1,CASSPRTGLTEAFF,TGTGCCAGCAGTCCCCGGACAGGGTTAACTGAAGCTTTCTTT
TRBJ1-4,TRBV20-1,many,-,CSAPITFPYNEKLFF,TGCAGTGCTCCCATTACGTTTCCCTACAATGAAAAACTGTTTTTT
TRBJ1-6,TRBV12-3/TRBV12-4,many,TRBD1,CASSQTFWTGARNSPLHF,TGTGCCAGCAGTCAGACTTTTTGGACAGGGGCTAGGAATTCACCCCTCCACTTT
TRBJ1-2,TRBV5-5,-,TRBD1,CASSLKGASNYGYTF,TGTGCCAGCAGCTTAAAGGGGGCCTCTAACTATGGCTACACCTTC
TRBJ2-3,TRBV7-3,many,TRBD2,CASSLTGLAGGPDTQYF,TGTGCCAGCAGCTTAACGGGACTAGCGGGAGGGCCCGATACGCAGTATTTT
TRBJ1-2,TRBV7-9,many,-,CASSLASVLNGYTF,TGTGCCAGCAGCTTAGCTAGTGTTCTTAATGGCTACACCTTC
TRBJ1-5,TRBV12-3/TRBV12-4,many,-,CASTRDSYSNQPQHF,TGTGCCAGCACCCGAGATTCTTATAGCAATCAGCCCCAGCATTTT
TRBJ2-6,TRBV5-1,-,TRBD1,CASSRDSVRSGANVLTF,TGCGCCAGCAGCAGGGACAGTGTAAGATCTGGGGCCAACGTCCTGACTTTC
TRBJ2-7,TRBV12-3/TRBV12-4,many,-,CASTPGPPSYEQYF,TGTGCCAGCACCCCGGGACCGCCGTCCTACGAGCAGTACTTC
TRBJ2-2,TRBV7-3,-,TRBD1,CASSFDRATGELFF,TGTGCCAGCAGCTTCGACAGGGCGACCGGGGAGCTGTTTTTT
TRBJ2-7,TRBV5-1,-,-,CASSWGSSSYEQYF,TGCGCCAGCAGCTGGGGGAGTAGCTCCTACGAGCAGTACTTC
TRBJ1-1,TRBV20-1,few,-,CSAPRFGNTEAFF,TGCAGTGCTCCCCGTTTCGGGAACACTGAAGCTTTCTTT
TRBJ2-3,TRBV7-6,-,-,CASSSGTLATDTQYF,TGTGCCAGCAGCTCCGGAACATTGGCCACAGATACGCAGTATTTT
TRBJ1-1,TRBV5-1,many,-,CASSRRDGTEAFF,TGCGCCAGCAGCCGGAGGGATGGGACTGAAGCTTTCTTT
TRBJ1-1,TRBV9,few,TRBD1,CASSGPKAGGPTEAFF,TGTGCCAGCAGCGGGCCTAAGGCAGGGGGGCCAACTGAAGCTTTCTTT
TRBJ1-1,TRBV6-1,many,TRBD1,CASRTGGNTEAFF,TGTGCCAGCAGGACAGGGGGGAACACTGAAGCTTTCTTT
TRBJ2-3,TRBV2,-,-,CASNFMAESTDTQYF,TGTGCCAGCAATTTTATGGCAGAGAGTACAGATACGCAGTATTTT
TRBJ1-5,TRBV12-3/TRBV12-4,many,TRBD1,CASSFDRGNQPQHF,TGTGCCAGCAGCTTTGACAGGGGCAATCAGCCCCAGCATTTT
TRBJ2-3,TRBV20-1,few,-,CSARDLRTSTDTQYF,TGCAGTGCTAGAGATCTCAGGACTAGCACAGATACGCAGTATTTT
TRBJ1-2,TRBV29-1,many,TRBD1,CSVEGTGGQSFGYGYTF,TGCAGCGTTGAAGGGACAGGGGGCCAAAGCTTCGGCTATGGCTACACCTTC
TRBJ2-7,TRBV12-3/TRBV12-4,many,-,CASSLRTVDEQYF,TGTGCCAGCAGTTTACGGACAGTGGACGAGCAGTACTTC
TRBJ2-2,TRBV15,many,-,CATSRDQADPGGELFF,TGTGCCACCAGCAGAGATCAGGCTGACCCTGGCGGGGAGCTGTTTTTT
TRBJ1-1,TRBV19,many,TRBD1,CASSSTGDSEAFF,TGTGCCAGTTCCTCGACAGGGGACTCTGAAGCTTTCTTT
TRBJ1-5,TRBV27,many,-,CASSLFRGGNQPQHF,TGTGCCAGCAGTTTATTCAGGGGAGGCAATCAGCCCCAGCATTTT
TRBJ2-5,TRBV3-1,many,TRBD2,CASSQGTSGTETQYF,TGTGCCAGCAGCCAAGGGACTAGCGGGACAGAGACCCAGTACTTC
TRBJ2-5,TRBV9,many,TRBD2,CASSVVSSGSWETQYF,TGTGCCAGCAGCGTAGTTTCTAGCGGGAGTTGGGAGACCCAGTACTTC
TRBJ2-1,TRBV12-3/TRBV12-4,many,-,CASSPPRTPSSYNEQFF,TGTGCCAGCAGCCCCCCCCGTACGCCGAGCTCCTACAATGAGCAGTTCTTC
TRBJ2-1,TRBV6-2/TRBV6-3,many,TRBD2,CASITLAETNYNEQFF,TGTGCCAGCATTACTCTAGCGGAGACAAACTACAATGAGCAGTTCTTC